This TCR beta chain was profiled in a study of blood T cell repertoires in COVID-19. This clone was counted once. Assay used: immunoSEQ multiplex PCR; TCRdb lists only in-frame clones, some missing. Of approximately 100,000 clones listed, around 84% are singletons. V trimming: 3 bases; J trimming: 3 bases; junction bases outside the gene matches: 10. Looked up from germline, CDR1 is KGHSH and CDR2 is LQKENI. The CDR3 contains 16 residues. The chain is built from TRBV18 and TRBJ2-7, with 8 bases lining up with TRBD1. The source of this sequence is a man in his 60s with acute or convalescent COVID-19. The material sequenced was peripheral blood. CDR3 nucleotide sequence: TGTGCCAGCTCACCCCCTGACAGGGGCGTTTTCTACGAGCAGTACTTC. This codes for CASSPPDRGVFYEQYF. The full variable domain, with the rest looked up from reference TRBV18 and TRBJ2-7, is NAGVMQNPRHLVRRRGQEARLRCSPMKGHSHVYWYRQLPEEGLKFMVYLQKENIIDESGMPKERFSAEFPKEGPSILRIQQVVRGDSAAYFCASSPPDRGVFYEQYFGPGTRLTVT.